The rows below give T cell receptor beta chains drawn from one sample of a study of T cells expressing NK-cell markers. TCRdb re-called the 5' RACE reads and shows each CDR3 protein once, DNA omitted. In total, the table holds a few hundred thousand distinct CDR3 sequences. Source material: blood T cells: a sorted CD56 or NKG2C T cell subset, CD4+ or CD8+ T cells, or bulk PBMC T cells (not recorded which). The receptors stem from a man aged 18 to 30 in good health. Each CDR3 is given with its conserved first and last residue. The order of the fields is J gene, V gene, CDR3 protein.

j_call: TRBJ2-3
v_call: TRBV6-5
cdr3_aa: CASSLVSFQEACTDTQYF

j_call: TRBJ2-1
v_call: TRBV11-2
cdr3_aa: CASSLVGLSYNEQFF

j_call: TRBJ2-5
v_call: TRBV20-1
cdr3_aa: CSAEEPGAQETQYF

j_call: TRBJ1-2
v_call: TRBV12-3/TRBV12-4
cdr3_aa: CASSTAGGYTF

j_call: TRBJ2-2
v_call: TRBV28
cdr3_aa: CASSPSGGDGGELFF

j_call: TRBJ1-1
v_call: TRBV10-3
cdr3_aa: CATHTGPNTEAFF

j_call: TRBJ2-7
v_call: TRBV20-1
cdr3_aa: CSANPLAGKYEQYF

j_call: TRBJ2-1
v_call: TRBV7-2
cdr3_aa: CASSAPGQGAPQFF

j_call: TRBJ2-3
v_call: TRBV29-1
cdr3_aa: CSVGSGQGLADTQYF

j_call: TRBJ2-3
v_call: TRBV12-3/TRBV12-4
cdr3_aa: CASNKPSGGSTDTQYF

j_call: TRBJ1-2
v_call: TRBV6-5
cdr3_aa: CASSYSAGVGGGYTF

j_call: TRBJ2-5
v_call: TRBV3-1
cdr3_aa: CASRRTSGNGGTQYF

j_call: TRBJ2-2
v_call: TRBV20-1
cdr3_aa: CSARPGTATGELFF

j_call: TRBJ1-2
v_call: TRBV7-9
cdr3_aa: CASRSTGFGGYTF

j_call: TRBJ2-1
v_call: TRBV20-1
cdr3_aa: CSATRLYSAGRDNEQFF

j_call: TRBJ1-1
v_call: TRBV10-3
cdr3_aa: CAISRIPDSTEAFF

j_call: TRBJ2-7
v_call: TRBV7-9
cdr3_aa: CASSRRRDEQYF

j_call: TRBJ2-1
v_call: TRBV29-1
cdr3_aa: CSVGGRGHNEQFF

j_call: TRBJ2-1
v_call: TRBV10-3
cdr3_aa: CAALAGTYNEQFF

j_call: TRBJ2-1
v_call: TRBV19
cdr3_aa: CASKGTAKNNEQFF

j_call: TRBJ2-1
v_call: TRBV27
cdr3_aa: CASSLMRVNEQFF

j_call: TRBJ1-1
v_call: TRBV6-5
cdr3_aa: CASSYSGPRGTEAFF

j_call: TRBJ2-1
v_call: TRBV12-3/TRBV12-4
cdr3_aa: CASSNPRTSGGYNEQFF

j_call: TRBJ2-7
v_call: TRBV29-1
cdr3_aa: CSISAIDKTPYEQYF

j_call: TRBJ2-3
v_call: TRBV7-2
cdr3_aa: CASSLQAGDTDTQYF

j_call: TRBJ2-5
v_call: TRBV10-3
cdr3_aa: CAIGLAGTQYF

j_call: TRBJ2-3
v_call: TRBV7-8
cdr3_aa: CASTPRRAKGVTDTQYF

j_call: TRBJ2-3
v_call: TRBV15
cdr3_aa: CATSQRAERYTQYF

j_call: TRBJ2-5
v_call: TRBV6-6
cdr3_aa: CASGWEGQTQYF

j_call: TRBJ2-3
v_call: TRBV29-1
cdr3_aa: CSVGSVRGSTDTQYF

j_call: TRBJ2-2
v_call: TRBV6-5
cdr3_aa: CASSYEGGDTGELFF

j_call: TRBJ2-3
v_call: TRBV10-3
cdr3_aa: CAISGGWDLHTDTQYF

j_call: TRBJ2-1
v_call: TRBV24-1
cdr3_aa: CATSAVGLGDEQFF

j_call: TRBJ1-5
v_call: TRBV12-3/TRBV12-4
cdr3_aa: CASSYILQGQPQHF

j_call: TRBJ2-1
v_call: TRBV10-3
cdr3_aa: CAIQRDSGYNEQFF

j_call: TRBJ2-7
v_call: TRBV3-1
cdr3_aa: CASSQVTSYEQYF

j_call: TRBJ2-1
v_call: TRBV29-1
cdr3_aa: CSARTPLAYEQFF

j_call: TRBJ2-7
v_call: TRBV28
cdr3_aa: CASSMAGHYEQYF

j_call: TRBJ1-5
v_call: TRBV27
cdr3_aa: CASSLRGTGGNQPQHF

j_call: TRBJ2-1
v_call: TRBV3-1
cdr3_aa: CASSPRGGGPYNEQFF

j_call: TRBJ2-2
v_call: TRBV4-3
cdr3_aa: CASSQVTAIITGELFF

j_call: TRBJ2-7
v_call: TRBV7-2
cdr3_aa: CASSASSPPYEQYF

j_call: TRBJ2-3
v_call: TRBV20-1
cdr3_aa: CSAQVVDTQYF

j_call: TRBJ2-1
v_call: TRBV12-3/TRBV12-4
cdr3_aa: CASNWGLAAYNEQFF

j_call: TRBJ2-2
v_call: TRBV11-2
cdr3_aa: CASSLDSRGELFF

j_call: TRBJ2-3
v_call: TRBV10-3
cdr3_aa: CAARDSSTDTQYF

j_call: TRBJ2-7
v_call: TRBV29-1
cdr3_aa: CSVDGTSGSLYEQYF

j_call: TRBJ2-2
v_call: TRBV19
cdr3_aa: CASSTKPGTGWDTGELFF

j_call: TRBJ2-1
v_call: TRBV12-3/TRBV12-4
cdr3_aa: CASSPAGPNEQFF

j_call: TRBJ2-1
v_call: TRBV5-1
cdr3_aa: CASSLGAGEPNEQFF

j_call: TRBJ1-2
v_call: TRBV11-2
cdr3_aa: CASSLTRDGYTF

j_call: TRBJ2-3
v_call: TRBV12-3/TRBV12-4
cdr3_aa: CASSAWENADTQYF

j_call: TRBJ2-6
v_call: TRBV7-8
cdr3_aa: CASTPGGAGGANVLTF